The next 20 T cell receptor beta chains were all read from a single sample in a study of intratumoral heterogeneity in liver cancer. Multiple geographically separated regions of the hepatocellular carcinoma nodule were sampled separately. Clones were read by immunoSEQ multiplex PCR, and TCRdb kept only the in-frame ones, dropping some. The data show about 2,800 clones, over 70% seen once. The sample here was tumor tissue, taken before any cancer treatment. The source of these receptors is an older woman with hepatocellular carcinoma.

The table lists this clone with a count of one. J is TRBJ2-4 and V is TRBV6-5; the D gene is possibly TRBD1 (6 bases). The CDR3 runs to 14 residues. Germline CDR1 reads MNHEY; CDR2 reads SVGAGI. V was shortened by 10 bases and J by 0 bases, with 13 bases between the two germline ends. The DNA of the CDR3 is TGTGCCAAGAACAGGGACCTAGCCAAAAACATTCAGTACTTC. Translating it yields CAKNRDLAKNIQYF.

The rearrangement links TRBV7-2 to TRBJ2-7; maybe TRBD2 (6 bases). The CDR3 runs to 16 residues. V was trimmed by 2 bases and J by 0 bases, leaving 14 bases between them. Germline V CDR1 and CDR2: SGHTA, FQGNSA. DNA for the CDR3: TGTGCCAGCAGCTTATACGGAGGGAGGAGCTCCTACGAGCAGTACTTC. It yields the protein CASSLYGGRSSYEQYF.

This clone has a handful of counts. V gene TRBV19 combines with J gene TRBJ1-5, with a weak D call TRBD1 (5 bases). Germline V gene lookup returns CDR1 LNHDA and CDR2 SQIVND (reference sequence). CDR3 length: 15 amino acids. Trimming shortened V by 8 bases and J by 3 bases, and 17 bases separated the two germline ends. CDR3 sequence reads: CASALLTVLNQPQHF. The CDR3 bases are TGTGCCAGTGCGTTATTGACAGTTCTCAATCAGCCCCAGCATTTT.

This sequence joins TRBV20-1 and TRBJ1-1, with D tentatively TRBD1 (6 bases). CDR1 is DFQATT and CDR2 is SNEGSKA in the germline V gene (reference sequence). Trimming removed 6 bases at V and 7 bases at J, with 12 bases between. CDR3 size: 11 residues. CDR3 region: CSARGTLEAFF. DNA for the CDR3: TGCAGTGCGCGAGGGACACTTGAAGCTTTCTTT.

V gene TRBV5-1 combines with J gene TRBJ1-6, with D tentatively TRBD1 (5 bases). The germline V gene encodes CDR1 SGHRS and CDR2 YFSETQ. V lost 4 bases and J lost 5, with 10 bases in between. This CDR3 contains 14 residues. The CDR3 region is CASSGGRNNSPLHF. CDR3 nucleotides: TGCGCCAGCAGCGGGGGACGGAATAATTCACCCCTCCACTTT.

This clone occurred a few times. This sequence joins TRBV6-5 and TRBJ1-2; no definite D call. Germline V gene sequence: CDR1 MNHEY, CDR2 SVGAGI. The CDR3 extends over 15 amino acids. Trimming removed 2 bases from V and 2 bases from J, with 12 bases in between. CDR3 in DNA: TGTGCCAGCAGTTACCGTCTCGGGGTGAACTATGGCTACACCTTC. This codes for CASSYRLGVNYGYTF.

This clone was detected only once. The chain couples TRBV6-5 to TRBJ2-5, with a tentative D call TRBD1 (6 bases). The germline V gene has CDR1 MNHEY and CDR2 SVGAGI. V dropped 7 bases and J dropped 4 bases, with 16 bases sitting between them. The CDR3 runs 14 residues. CDR3 region: CASNRDTPGETQYF. DNA for the CDR3: TGTGCCAGCAATCGGGACACTCCGGGAGAGACCCAGTACTTC.

V usage is TRBV29-1 and J usage is TRBJ1-5; D is unresolved. Germline V lookup: CDR1 SQVTM, CDR2 ANQGSEA. V gave up 4 bases and J gave up 0 bases, with 7 bases separating them. The CDR3 is 13 residues long. The CDR3: CSVGQNSNQPQHF. The CDR3 coding sequence is TGCAGCGTTGGTCAGAATAGCAATCAGCCCCAGCATTTT.

The V call is TRBV9, the J call TRBJ2-2; D possibly uses TRBD1 or TRBD2 (5 bases each). Trimming pared 3 bases from V and 6 bases from J, leaving 12 bases between. This CDR3 has 14 residues. Germline-derived CDR1 and CDR2 are SGDLS and YYNGEE. The CDR3 sequence: CASSARLGAGELFF. The CDR3 DNA is TGTGCCAGCAGCGCACGACTGGGGGCCGGGGAGCTGTTTTTT.

This chain links TRBV28 with TRBJ2-5, with 10 bases aligning to TRBD2. Losses at the gene ends were 4 bases for V and 2 bases for J; bases not matched to a gene: 7. Per the germline V gene, CDR1 is MDHEN and CDR2 is SYDVKM. The CDR3 consists of 16 residues. The CDR3 sequence: CASSSRLAGLQETQYF. CDR3 coding DNA: TGTGCCAGCAGTTCCCGACTAGCGGGCCTGCAAGAGACCCAGTACTTC.

Notes on this clone: The DNA is omitted, as the CDR3 cannot be located on it reliably, and the CDR3 follows TCRdb's listing. CDR3 sequence reads: CASTSVSGSLSEQYF. The chain recombines TRBV19 with TRBJ2-7; TRBD2, as called in the table, went unchecked against the DNA. The CDR3 is 15 residues long, counting both termini. CDR1 is LNHDA, CDR2 SQIVND, per germline (reference sequence).

This chain joins TRBV4-1 and TRBJ2-7, with D maybe TRBD2 (6 bases). The CDR3 runs 15 residues. Per germline, CDR1 MGHRA and CDR2 YSYEKL. The germline V and J ends were trimmed by 0 bases and 5 bases, with 14 bases remaining between them. The DNA for the CDR3 is TGCGCCAGCAGCCAAGATCCGGGAGCACGAAACGAGCAGTACTTC. Its translation: CASSQDPGARNEQYF.

This clone was observed a few times. The genes are TRBV6-5 and TRBJ2-7; possibly TRBD2 for D (6 bases). CDR1 is MNHEY, CDR2 SVGAGI, per germline. This CDR3 is built from 16 residues. V gave up 2 bases and J gave up 3 bases, with 17 bases separating them. CDR3 coding DNA: TGTGCCAGCAGTTACGGCTCGAGGGCTAGCGACTACGAGCAGTACTTC. Its translation: CASSYGSRASDYEQYF.

This clone has a handful of counts. This chain links TRBV5-1 with TRBJ1-6; 7 positions match TRBD1. CDR1 and CDR2 from the germline V gene are SGHRS and YFSETQ. V shed 4 bases, J shed 10 bases, and the junction held 5 bases outside the gene matches. The CDR3 covers 13 residues. For the CDR3, the DNA is TGCGCCAGCAGCAGAGACAGGGACTCACCCCTCCACTTT. Its translation is CASSRDRDSPLHF. Full variable domain (remainder filled in from reference TRBV5-1 and TRBJ1-6): KAGVTQTPRYLIKTRGQQVTLSCSPISGHRSVSWYQQTPGQGLQFLFEYFSETQRNKGNFPGRFSGRQFSNSRSEMNVSTLELGDSALYLCASSRDRDSPLHFGNGTRLTVT.

The V gene is TRBV7-3, the J gene TRBJ2-2, with D tentatively TRBD2 (6 bases). V lost 5 bases and J lost 6, with 7 bases in between. Per germline, CDR1 SGHTA and CDR2 FQGTGA. This CDR3 contains 12 residues. CDR3 loop: CASSQRAGELFF. The CDR3 region has the DNA TGTGCCAGCAGCCAGCGGGCCGGGGAGCTGTTTTTT.

The chain couples TRBV13 to TRBJ2-1, with D possibly matching TRBD2 (5 bases). The CDR3 length is 15 residues. Germline V lookup: CDR1 PRHDT, CDR2 FYEKMQ (reference sequence). V was shortened by 1 base and J by 0 bases, with 7 bases between the two germline ends. The CDR3 nucleotides read TGTGCCAGCAGCTTAGTAGGGAGCTCCTACAATGAGCAGTTCTTC. This gives the protein CASSLVGSSYNEQFF.

The genes are TRBV14 and TRBJ2-1; D call uncertain. Between the trimmed V and J ends, which lost 4 bases and 10 bases, there was a span of 20 bases. The CDR3 is 15 amino acids. Germline assignment: CDR1 SGHDN and CDR2 FVKESK. CDR3 sequence reads: CASSLTPGRYGEQFF. The DNA for the CDR3 is TGTGCCAGCAGCCTCACCCCCGGTCGCTACGGGGAGCAGTTCTTC.

The chain uses TRBV16 and TRBJ2-7; D perhaps matches TRBD1 (5 bases). CDR1 is KGHSY and CDR2 is FQNENV in the germline V gene. CDR3 size: 15 residues. V shed 4 bases and J shed 1 base, with 14 bases lying between them. In DNA, the CDR3 is TGTGCCAGCAGCCGGGCACAGGTTGGGTCCTACGAGCAGTACTTC. As protein: CASSRAQVGSYEQYF.

The chain links TRBV6-1 to TRBJ2-1, with D possibly matching TRBD2 (6 bases). V lost 0 bases and J lost 8, with 11 bases in between. CDR1 and CDR2 from the germline V gene are MNHNS and SASEGT. This CDR3 comprises 14 residues. The CDR3, as DNA: TGTGCCAGCAGTGAAGCGGGGCGGGGTGATGAGCAGTTCTTC. Its protein is CASSEAGRGDEQFF.

The chain couples TRBV21-1 to TRBJ2-4; no DNA check was done on the table's D call, TRBD1. TRBV21-1 represents a pseudogene. The CDR3 has 17 residues. The CDR3 reads CASSNWTARLAKNIQYF. CDR3 nucleotides: TGTGCCAGCAGCAACTGGACAGCCCGATTAGCCAAAAACATTCAGTACTTC.